The following is a T cell receptor (beta chain) sequence with its context. Antigen: not known. The source of the sample is a study of cytomegalovirus exposure and HLA in healthy donors. Study-level background: The 120 validation repertoires, a later analysis reported, used the same platform as the roughly 660 repertoires from the first cohort. Study-wide findings and caveats: Among the CMV-associated chains, three were confirmed in vitro as specific for CMV antigens. The tendency of first-cohort TCR clusters to co-occur in the 90 to 150 validation repertoires was the finding of a later analysis. The classifier reportedly diagnosed cytomegalovirus status with high specificity and sensitivity.

Deletions cut 0 bases from V and 12 bases from J, with 16 bases between. CDR1 and CDR2 (germline): SGDLS, YYNGEE. This CDR3 region has 13 residues. This table comes from immunoSEQ multiplex PCR, and its TCRdb copy is limited to in-frame clones, with some not included. The sample lists more than 300,000 clones, roughly 85% occurring once. The chain uses TRBV9 and TRBJ2-7, with D maybe TRBD2 (6 bases). The clonotype originates from a woman between 18 and 30 years old in good health and CMV-seronegative. The source material was PBMCs. Here the CDR3 DNA reads TGTGCCAGCAGCGTAGACGGGGACTCCTGGCGGTACTTC. It encodes CASSVDGDSWRYF.